The entry that follows covers one T cell receptor (beta chain) sequence. Its target is unknown. Clones were read by immunoSEQ multiplex PCR, and TCRdb kept only the in-frame ones, dropping some. The sample shows 12,000 to 15,000 clones, 84% of them seen only once. Timing groups of about 4 and about 12 weeks for second doses were pooled. The data stem from a study of T cell responses to AZD1222 COVID-19 vaccine. Between the trimmed V and J ends, which lost 2 bases and 3 bases, there was a span of 8 bases. CDR3 length: 14 amino acids. Germline CDR1 is SGHTA and CDR2 is FQGNSA. Study-level results: Females made up more of the donors, who were largely white British, and clonal diversity may have come out too low. Sampling captured repertoires only after the peak T cell response. Per reports, nearly half of all spike-specific TCRs target regions that are unmutated in variants.

This receptor was identified in an adult who received the AZD1222 COVID-19 vaccine. The chain is built from TRBV7-2 and TRBJ2-1; TRBD2 is a possible D gene (6 bases). The sample here was peripheral blood, taken 28 days after the second AZD1222 dose. This CDR3 reads CASSLPTSYNEQFF. In DNA, the CDR3 is TGTGCCAGCAGCTTACCGACTAGCTACAATGAGCAGTTCTTC.